Following are 15 T cell receptor beta chains from one sample sequenced in a study of CD8 T cells in ankylosing spondylitis. TCRdb reprocessed the 5' RACE reads with MiXCR, giving one entry per CDR3 protein. Among about 220,000 distinct CDR3 sequences listed, roughly a tenth were seen once. Sequencing was carried out using blood, either unsorted or a sorted T cell fraction (not recorded which). These receptor sequences come from a male donor with ankylosing spondylitis or in good health (not recorded which).

The V call is TRBV30, the J call TRBJ2-3; 10 positions agree with TRBD2. V gave up 4 bases and J gave up 5 bases; unmatched junction bases: 9. The CDR3 runs 15 residues. CDR1 is GTSNPN and CDR2 is SVGIG in the germline V gene (reference sequence). CDR3 amino acids: CAWTRAGGPQDTQYF. CDR3 nucleotide sequence: TGTGCCTGGACAAGAGCGGGGGGGCCGCAAGATACGCAGTATTTT.

V and J are TRBV7-2 and TRBJ2-3; possibly TRBD1 or TRBD2 for D (7 bases each). Trimming left V 6 bases short and J 5 bases short, with 24 bases between. CDR3 length: 17 amino acids. Germline loops: CDR1 SGHTA, CDR2 FQGNSA. CDR3 sequence (DNA): TGTGCCAGCAGTTCCAGGGGGGGCGGGGGCGGAATAGATACGCAGTATTTT. Residues: CASSSRGGGGGIDTQYF.

In its sample, this clonotype was seen many times. The chain is built from TRBV5-1 and TRBJ2-2; D possibly corresponds to TRBD1 (5 bases). V lost 3 bases and J lost 1, with 7 bases in between. The V gene's germline CDR1 is SGHRS and CDR2 YFSETQ. The CDR3 contains 14 residues. CDR3 DNA sequence: TGCGCCAGCAGCTCCGACAGGAACACCGGGGAGCTGTTTTTT. Protein sequence: CASSSDRNTGELFF.

The J gene is TRBJ2-7, the V gene TRBV6-1; possible D gene TRBD1, 6 bases. V lost 1 base, J lost 3 bases, and 7 bases lay in between. The CDR3 covers 13 residues. Per the germline V gene, CDR1 is MNHNS and CDR2 is SASEGT. The DNA for the CDR3 is TGTGCCAGCAGTGAAGGGACAGTCTACGAGCAGTACTTC. As protein: CASSEGTVYEQYF.

The rearrangement joins TRBV7-3 to TRBJ2-2; D unresolved. From germline, CDR1 is SGHTA and CDR2 FQGTGA. The CDR3 consists of 14 residues. Trimming removed 1 base from V and 7 bases from J, with 10 bases in between. The CDR3 is CASSLSQSGGELFF. The DNA for the CDR3 is TGTGCCAGCAGCTTAAGCCAGAGTGGCGGGGAGCTGTTTTTT.

The table lists this clonotype with a count of one. This sequence joins TRBV2 and TRBJ1-1; D is ambiguous. Trimming took off 6 bases at V and 0 bases at J, with 14 bases between the two ends. CDR1 SNHLY and CDR2 FYNNEI come from the germline V gene. The CDR3 is made up of 15 amino acids. CDR3 DNA: TGTGCCAGCAGGGCTTTACGGGTGATGAACACTGAAGCTTTCTTT. This sequence encodes CASRALRVMNTEAFF.

This clonotype showed up many times. V gene TRBV12-3 or TRBV12-4 combines with J gene TRBJ2-7; 7 bases are a match to TRBD1. This CDR3 spans 15 amino acids. V lost 6 bases to trimming and J lost 4 bases; unmatched junction nucleotides: 12. The CDR3 is CASSPNRDRDYEQYF. CDR3 nucleotides: TGTGCCAGCAGCCCCAACCGGGACAGAGATTACGAGCAGTACTTC.

This clonotype has at least ten counts. The chain joins TRBV20-1 to TRBJ2-7; 9 nucleotides line up with TRBD1. J was trimmed by 6 bases and V by 8 bases; bases with no gene match: 14. The CDR3 spans 14 residues. From germline, CDR1 is DFQATT and CDR2 SNEGSKA (reference sequence). This chain's CDR3 is CSPTPGQGLAEQYF. The CDR3 nucleotides are TGCAGTCCGACGCCGGGACAGGGTCTTGCCGAGCAGTACTTC.

As DNA, the CDR3 is TGTGCCAGCAGTTTCAGGGGTTGGGGTCAGCCCCAGCATTTT. Its translation is CASSFRGWGQPQHF. The chain has TRBV27 and TRBJ1-5; D is possibly TRBD1 (6 bases). This CDR3 is 14 amino acids long. Per germline, CDR1 MNHEY and CDR2 SMNVEV (reference sequence). The V end was cut by 3 bases, the J end by 6 bases, with 12 bases between.

This clonotype was seen repeatedly, ten times or more. This sequence joins TRBV12-3 or TRBV12-4 and TRBJ2-7; the D gene is possibly TRBD2 (6 bases). This CDR3 is 14 amino acids long. Trimming removed 5 bases from V and 2 bases from J, with 13 bases in between. The CDR3 loop is CASSTGTATYEQYF. CDR3 nucleotides: TGTGCCAGCAGTACCGGGACTGCAACCTACGAGCAGTACTTC.

Of note for this clonotype: It may be a read error: a sequence one base away is much more abundant. The V and J genes are TRBV7-8 and TRBJ1-4; no definite D call. The CDR3 covers 14 residues. Germline V gene sequence: CDR1 SGHVS, CDR2 FQNEAQ. The CDR3 coding sequence is TGTGCCAGCAGCCAAGACGGTACCGGTGAAAGACTGTTTTTT. Residues: CASSQDGTGERLFF.

This clonotype was observed many times. This chain joins TRBV10-3 and TRBJ1-6, with no clear D. Trimming took off 0 bases at V and 13 bases at J, with 10 bases between the two ends. Germline V lookup: CDR1 ENHRY, CDR2 SYGVKD. This CDR3 has 13 residues. DNA of the CDR3: TGTGCCATCAGTGAGTCGGCCAGAGTGCCCCTCCACTTT. It encodes CAISESARVPLHF.

This clonotype was seen at least ten times. The chain joins TRBV5-1 to TRBJ1-2; TRBD1 matches 7 bases. The CDR3 extends over 13 amino acids. The germline V gene encodes CDR1 SGHRS and CDR2 YFSETQ. J lost 7 bases, V lost 4 bases, and 7 bases had no gene match. Written as DNA, the CDR3 is TGCGCCAGCAGCCCTTCAGGACAGGCTGGCTACACCTTC. It is translated as CASSPSGQAGYTF.

This clonotype occurred many times. The chain employs TRBV20-1 and TRBJ2-2, with unresolved D. The V gene lost 3 bases and the J gene lost 4 bases, with 9 bases spanning the gap. CDR3 length: 13 amino acids. The V gene's germline CDR1 is DFQATT and CDR2 SNEGSKA (reference sequence). CDR3 sequence: CSASRPGTGELFF. The CDR3 region has the DNA TGCAGTGCTAGTAGGCCCGGCACCGGGGAGCTGTTTTTT.

This clonotype appeared many times. Written as DNA, the CDR3 is TGCGCCAGCAGGGCTGAGAACTATGGCTACACCTTC. Translation gives CASRAENYGYTF. The chain carries TRBV5-1 and TRBJ1-2; the D is unclear. Germline CDR1 and CDR2: SGHRS and YFSETQ. This CDR3 has 12 amino acids. V was clipped by 5 bases and J by 2 bases, with 7 bases between them.